Following are 2 T cell receptor beta chains from one sample sequenced in a study of blood T cell repertoires in COVID-19. Clones were sequenced by immunoSEQ multiplex PCR, and TCRdb holds only the in-frame ones, with some missing. The data hold some 180,000 clones, with approximately 89% observed a single time. Sequenced sample: PBMCs or T cells enriched from blood (not recorded which). These receptors came from a middle-aged man who had recovered from COVID-19.

This chain joins TRBV14 and TRBJ1-3; D may be TRBD1 (5 bases). The CDR3 is 13 residues long. The germline CDR1 and CDR2 sequences are SGHDN and FVKESK. Trimming shortened V by 5 bases and J by 5 bases, and 10 bases separated the two germline ends. The CDR3 bases are TGTGCCAGCAGCTCGCCAGGGCGAAACACCATATATTTT. Its translation: CASSSPGRNTIYF.

The chain combines TRBV5-6 with TRBJ1-3; D possibly corresponds to TRBD1 (6 bases). The CDR3 runs 14 residues. Germline lookup yields CDR1 SGHDT and CDR2 YYEEEE. Trimming stripped 2 bases from V and 3 bases from J, with 9 bases between. CDR3 sequence: CASSLQGLGNTIYF. The DNA for the CDR3 is TGTGCCAGCAGCTTACAGGGTCTTGGAAACACCATATATTTT.